Shown below are 32 T cell receptor beta chains from a single sample sequenced in a study of blood T cell repertoires in COVID-19. Repertoires were generated with immunoSEQ multiplex PCR, while TCRdb's copy carries only in-frame clones and drops some. In the table there are about 230,000 clones, 70% to 90% of which are singletons. Sequencing input: peripheral blood. The receptors were sampled from a man aged 40-49 years with acute or convalescent COVID-19.

This sequence joins TRBV6-5 and TRBJ1-1; 8 nucleotides align to TRBD1. The CDR3 spans 15 residues. V dropped 4 bases and J dropped 5; count of bases not matched to a gene: 9. CDR1 and CDR2 from the germline V gene are MNHEY and SVGAGI. The DNA of the CDR3 is TGTGCCAGCAGTTCCCCCTCCGACAGGGGAACTGAAGCTTTCTTT. This translates into CASSSPSDRGTEAFF.

This clone has only a few counts. The chain has TRBV5-1 and TRBJ2-1; tentatively, D is TRBD2 (5 bases). The CDR3 spans 14 residues. The germline V and J ends were trimmed by 4 bases and 3 bases, with 11 bases remaining between them. The germline V gene encodes CDR1 SGHRS and CDR2 YFSETQ. The CDR3 protein is CASSPGLNYNEQFF. In DNA form, the CDR3 reads TGCGCCAGCAGCCCCGGACTCAACTACAATGAGCAGTTCTTC.

A remark on this clone: The sample has other DNA sequences that encode this CDR3 too. The gene calls are TRBV19 and TRBJ2-7, with 7 bases fitting TRBD2. Looked up from germline, CDR1 is LNHDA and CDR2 is SQIVND (reference sequence). This CDR3 is built from 14 residues. With 3 bases clipped from V and 0 bases from J, the junction kept 2 bases outside the gene matches. The CDR3: CASSIGGGSYEQYF. The CDR3, as DNA: TGTGCCAGTAGTATTGGCGGGGGCTCCTACGAGCAGTACTTC.

The V gene is TRBV30, the J gene TRBJ2-7; D not resolved. The germline V and J ends were trimmed by 4 bases and 2 bases, with 12 bases remaining between them. This CDR3 has 13 amino acids. Germline CDR1 reads GTSNPN; CDR2 reads SVGIG (reference sequence). CDR3 region: CAWNPVNTYEQYF. CDR3 nucleotide sequence: TGTGCCTGGAATCCAGTCAATACCTACGAGCAGTACTTC. Drawing the rest from reference TRBV30 and TRBJ2-7, the complete variable domain is SQTIHQWPATLVQPVGSPLSLECTVEGTSNPNLYWYRQAAGRGLQLLFYSVGIGQISSEVPQNLSASRPQDRQFILSSKKLLLSDSGFYLCAWNPVNTYEQYFGPGTRLTVT.

The chain recombines TRBV7-9 with TRBJ1-6, with a weak D call TRBD1 (5 bases). Germline CDR1 and CDR2: SEHNR and FQNEAQ (reference sequence). CDR3 length: 14 residues. The V gene lost 4 bases and the J gene lost 11 bases, with 15 bases spanning the gap. In DNA, the CDR3 is TGTGCCAGCAGCTCGGAACAGGCGATACCACCCCTCCACTTT. Protein sequence: CASSSEQAIPPLHF.

The rearrangement joins TRBV5-1 to TRBJ1-1; perhaps TRBD1 as D (5 bases). V lost 4 bases and J lost 5, with 9 bases in between. This CDR3 has 12 amino acids. Germline assignment: CDR1 SGHRS and CDR2 YFSETQ. Here the CDR3 reads CASSNRQTEAFF. The CDR3 nucleotides read TGCGCCAGCAGCAACAGACAGACTGAAGCTTTCTTT.

This clone came up a few times. J is TRBJ2-7 and V is TRBV12-3 or TRBV12-4, with 7 positions matching TRBD2. This CDR3 has 13 amino acids. V shed 3 bases and J 5 bases; nucleotides not matched to a gene: 4. Here the CDR3 reads CASSLGGSDEQYF. CDR3 DNA: TGTGCCAGCAGTTTGGGGGGGAGCGACGAGCAGTACTTC.

The chain links TRBV5-5 to TRBJ1-1; 7 bases are a match to TRBD1. V was clipped by 2 bases and J by 3 bases; unmatched bases: 7. The CDR3 covers 15 residues. Germline V gene sequence: CDR1 SGHKS, CDR2 YYEKEE (reference sequence). The CDR3 sequence: CASSFDPQGYTEAFF. The CDR3 bases are TGTGCCAGCAGCTTCGATCCACAGGGGTACACTGAAGCTTTCTTT.

The V call is TRBV27, the J call TRBJ1-6; D call uncertain. Germline assignment: CDR1 MNHEY and CDR2 SMNVEV (reference sequence). This CDR3 has 12 residues. Deletions cut 8 bases from V and 8 bases from J, with 10 bases between. CDR3 protein: CASRTGYSPLHF. The CDR3 coding sequence is TGTGCCAGCCGAACCGGGTATTCACCCCTCCACTTT.

The chain couples TRBV5-1 to TRBJ2-5, with no clear D. The germline V and J ends were trimmed by 0 bases and 1 base, with 13 bases remaining between them. This CDR3 region has 16 residues. From germline, CDR1 is SGHRS and CDR2 YFSETQ. CDR3 in amino acids: CASSLGRKLLQETQYF. Written as DNA, the CDR3 is TGCGCCAGCAGCTTGGGCAGGAAACTCCTCCAAGAGACCCAGTACTTC.

This sequence joins TRBV7-2 and TRBJ1-2; possible D gene TRBD1, 5 bases. The CDR3 runs to 13 residues. V was trimmed by 6 bases and J by 2 bases, leaving 10 bases between them. Germline CDR1 and CDR2: SGHTA and FQGNSA. The chain's CDR3 is CASSGGGNYGYTF. DNA of the CDR3: TGTGCCAGCAGTGGTGGGGGGAACTATGGCTACACCTTC.

This chain links TRBV3-1 (or the pseudogene TRBV3-2) with TRBJ2-3; the match to TRBD2 covers 7 bases. The germline V gene encodes CDR1 LGHDT and CDR2 YNNKEL (reference sequence). CDR3 length equals 17 residues. V trimming: 4 bases; J trimming: 2 bases; junction bases outside the gene matches: 12. CDR3 coding DNA: TGTGCCAGCAGCCGAGCCCCTAGCGGACAACTCACAGATACGCAGTATTTT. It encodes CASSRAPSGQLTDTQYF.

The V and J genes are TRBV18 and TRBJ2-1; 10 nucleotides line up with TRBD1. The trim removed 2 bases at V and 7 bases at J, leaving 2 bases unmatched. The CDR3 length is 14 residues. Per the germline V gene, CDR1 is KGHSH and CDR2 is LQKENI. CDR3 DNA: TGTGCCAGCTCACCATGGACAGGGGGAAATGAGCAGTTCTTC. Protein product: CASSPWTGGNEQFF.

The chain couples TRBV13 to TRBJ1-2; D perhaps matches TRBD1 (5 bases). Deletions cut 3 bases from V and 4 bases from J, with 18 bases between. This CDR3 has 16 amino acids. Germline CDR1 PRHDT, CDR2 FYEKMQ (reference sequence). CDR3 in amino acids: CASSFLRGLPSYGYTF. CDR3 nucleotide sequence: TGTGCCAGCAGCTTTTTAAGGGGACTTCCTAGCTATGGCTACACCTTC.

The chain couples TRBV5-4 to TRBJ2-7; D gene uncertain. V lost 4 bases and J lost 0, with 5 bases in between. CDR1 is SGHNT and CDR2 is YYREEE in the germline V gene (reference sequence). The length of the CDR3 is 12 residues. The CDR3: CASSESSYEQYF. The CDR3 nucleotides read TGTGCCAGCAGCGAGAGCTCCTACGAGCAGTACTTC.

The V call is TRBV4-1, the J call TRBJ1-1; TRBD1 matches 10 bases. Trimming removed 7 bases from V and 6 bases from J; junction bases left unmatched: 8. This CDR3 spans 14 amino acids. CDR1 and CDR2 (germline): MGHRA, YSYEKL. The CDR3: CASTPGTGDPEAFF. The CDR3 DNA sequence: TGCGCCAGCACTCCAGGGACAGGGGACCCTGAAGCTTTCTTT.

The chain has TRBV14 and TRBJ2-7; perhaps TRBD1 as D (5 bases). Trimming shortened V by 8 bases and J by 3 bases, and 11 bases separated the two germline ends. Germline-derived CDR1 and CDR2 are SGHDN and FVKESK. The CDR3 is 12 amino acids. The CDR3 reads CASGDRSYEQYF. The CDR3 DNA sequence: TGTGCCAGCGGTGACAGAAGCTACGAGCAGTACTTC.

The rearrangement links TRBV28 to TRBJ2-3, with D perhaps TRBD2 (6 bases). Between the trimmed V and J ends, which lost 3 bases and 1 base, there was a span of 11 bases. The CDR3 is 15 amino acids. In germline, CDR1 is MDHEN, CDR2 SYDVKM. The CDR3 DNA reads as TGTGCCAGCAGTTTCCTTGGGGAGGGCACAGATACGCAGTATTTT. Protein: CASSFLGEGTDTQYF.

CDR3 in DNA: TGTGCCAGCAGTTTATTGCCCACAGGGAACTATAATTCACCCCTCCACTTT. It translates to CASSLLPTGNYNSPLHF. The V and J genes are TRBV27 and TRBJ1-6; D may be TRBD1 (6 bases). V lost 1 base to trimming and J lost 3 bases, with 13 bases between them. Germline V lookup: CDR1 MNHEY, CDR2 SMNVEV (reference sequence). This CDR3 contains 17 residues.

This clone was recorded once. This chain joins TRBV6-5 and TRBJ1-1, with 11 bases aligning to TRBD1. Germline V gene sequence: CDR1 MNHEY, CDR2 SVGAGI. The CDR3 covers 15 residues. After removal of 4 bases from V and 4 bases from J, the junction contained 5 bases not matched to a gene. This CDR3 reads CASSLTGTGGTEAFF. DNA of the CDR3: TGTGCCAGCAGTTTGACCGGGACAGGGGGCACTGAAGCTTTCTTT.

This rearrangement joins TRBV5-1 to TRBJ2-2; 8 bases are a match to TRBD1. The CDR3 has 15 residues. Germline trimming cut 7 bases from V and 6 bases from J; bases unmatched to any gene: 11. CDR1 SGHRS and CDR2 YFSETQ come from the germline V gene. CDR3 residues: CASHQPTGVAGELFF. DNA for the CDR3: TGCGCCAGCCACCAACCGACAGGGGTCGCCGGGGAGCTGTTTTTT.

The chain recombines TRBV30 with TRBJ2-2; TRBD2 agrees at 8 bases. J lost 3 bases, V lost 4 bases, and 7 bases had no gene match. The CDR3 sequence is 15 residues long. CDR1 and CDR2 (germline): GTSNPN, SVGIG (reference sequence). The CDR3 DNA reads TGTGCCTGGACGGGAGGGGCGCGCGACACCGGGGAGCTGTTTTTT. This sequence encodes CAWTGGARDTGELFF.

The sample holds one count of this clone. The chain links TRBV6-1 to TRBJ1-2; D remains unclear. CDR3 length equals 10 residues. Trimming cost V 1 base and J 8 bases, with 2 bases left between them. Germline lookup yields CDR1 MNHNS and CDR2 SASEGT. CDR3 nucleotide sequence: TGTGCCAGCAGTGAAGTAGGCTACACCTTC. This sequence encodes CASSEVGYTF.

The DNA of the CDR3 is TGCGCCAGCAGCCGGGACAAGGTCCCCTCTGGGGCCAACGTCCTGACTTTC. It yields the protein CASSRDKVPSGANVLTF. V usage is TRBV4-3 and J usage is TRBJ2-6, with D maybe TRBD1 (6 bases). There are 17 residues in the CDR3. V lost 4 bases and J 0 bases, leaving 13 bases between the germline ends. The germline V gene encodes CDR1 LGHNA and CDR2 YSLEER.

J is TRBJ2-1 and V is TRBV7-8, with 9 bases identical to TRBD2. Germline V lookup: CDR1 SGHVS, CDR2 FQNEAQ. J lost 6 bases, V lost 7 bases, and 10 bases had no gene match. The CDR3 length is 15 residues. The CDR3 nucleotides read TGTGCCAGCAAAGTGGAAGCGGGGGGAGGCAATGAGCAGTTCTTC. It codes for CASKVEAGGGNEQFF. Full variable domain (outside the CDR3, taken from reference TRBV7-8 and TRBJ2-1): GAGVSQSPRYKVAKRGQDVALRCDPISGHVSLFWYQQALGQGPEFLTYFQNEAQLDKSGLPSDRFFAERPEGSVSTLKIQRTQQEDSAVYLCASKVEAGGGNEQFFGPGTRLTVL.

The CDR3 nucleotides read TGTGCCAGCAGTTACAGGGACAGGGGGAGGGGTACGCAGTATTTT. It codes for CASSYRDRGRGTQYF. The rearrangement joins TRBV6-5 to TRBJ2-3; 11 nucleotides match TRBD1. CDR3 length: 15 residues. Germline CDR1 is MNHEY and CDR2 is SVGAGI. The J segment lost 8 bases and the V segment lost 2 bases, leaving 6 bases of the junction unmatched.

The chain combines TRBV5-1 with TRBJ2-1, with TRBD2 matching 11 bases. The junction had 10 bases not matched to a gene; V was cut back by 4 bases and J by 7 bases. Germline V gene data show CDR1 as SGHRS and CDR2 as YFSETQ. There are 16 residues in the CDR3. The CDR3 region is CASSQIAGGPGNEQFF. The CDR3, as DNA: TGCGCCAGCAGCCAAATAGCGGGGGGGCCGGGGAATGAGCAGTTCTTC.

In DNA form, the CDR3 reads TGTGCCAGTAGCCCCGCCGGACAGTTCACCGGGGAGCTGTTTTTT. Its translation: CASSPAGQFTGELFF. The chain has TRBV19 and TRBJ2-2; tentative D call: TRBD1 (6 bases). From germline, CDR1 is LNHDA and CDR2 SQIVND (reference sequence). V was shortened by 6 bases and J by 4 bases, with 15 bases between the two germline ends. This CDR3 contains 15 residues.

The J gene is TRBJ1-2, the V gene TRBV7-8, with D hard to call. CDR1 SGHVS and CDR2 FQNEAQ come from the germline V gene. V dropped 1 base and J dropped 7 bases, with 16 bases sitting between them. The CDR3 has 15 amino acids. The CDR3 sequence is CASSLVRPGGIGYTF. CDR3 coding DNA: TGTGCCAGCAGCTTAGTTCGGCCAGGAGGAATTGGCTACACCTTC.

This clone occurred a few times. The chain couples TRBV7-2 to TRBJ2-5, with D perhaps matching TRBD2 (5 bases). CDR3 length: 15 residues. V dropped 5 bases and J dropped 2 bases, with 15 bases sitting between them. The germline gives CDR1 SGHTA, CDR2 FQGNSA. This CDR3 is CASSRGLSTQETQYF. The CDR3 DNA reads as TGTGCCAGCAGCCGCGGACTCTCGACTCAAGAGACCCAGTACTTC.

The rearrangement uses TRBV7-9 and TRBJ2-7; 8 positions match TRBD1. This CDR3 has 12 amino acids. Germline CDR1 SEHNR, CDR2 FQNEAQ (reference sequence). With V trimmed by 5 bases and J by 4 bases, 1 base remained unmatched. In nucleotides, the CDR3 is TGTGCCAGCAGCGGGACAGGATACGAGCAGTACTTC. Encoded protein: CASSGTGYEQYF.

CDR3 region: CASRDSSYNSPLHF. As DNA, the CDR3 is TGCGCCAGCAGAGATAGCTCCTATAATTCACCCCTCCACTTT. V and J are TRBV4-1 and TRBJ1-6; D is ambiguous. The V gene's germline CDR1 is MGHRA and CDR2 YSYEKL. This CDR3 region has 14 residues. Trimming removed 6 bases from V and 0 bases from J, with 6 bases in between.